A selection of T cell receptor beta chains follows, all from one sample in a study of response to subunit inactivated influenza vaccine. TCRdb recomputed calls from the RT-PCR reads with MiXCR, one row per CDR3 protein. Of hundreds of thousands of distinct CDR3 sequences listed, 12% to 15% are singletons. The sample here was PBMCs from blood, taken less than 15 days before vaccination. The source is a man over 45 who received an inactivated influenza vaccine. Both conserved end residues are part of each CDR3. Fields, in order: J gene, D gene, V gene, CDR3 protein. The D gene is left open where the match is weak.

j_call: TRBJ1-4; d_call: -; v_call: TRBV2; cdr3_aa: CASSGETSEKLFF
j_call: TRBJ1-4; d_call: -; v_call: TRBV4-2; cdr3_aa: CASSQGADTNEKLFF
j_call: TRBJ2-7; d_call: TRBD2; v_call: TRBV14; cdr3_aa: CASSQASSSGRPLAYEQYF
j_call: TRBJ2-6; d_call: -; v_call: TRBV11-1; cdr3_aa: CASSPRFYNTRAGANVLTF
j_call: TRBJ2-7; d_call: -; v_call: TRBV6-5; cdr3_aa: CASSYSFPDRAYEQYF
j_call: TRBJ2-7; d_call: -; v_call: TRBV12-3/TRBV12-4; cdr3_aa: CASSKGSAGTHQQYF
j_call: TRBJ2-1; d_call: -; v_call: TRBV20-1; cdr3_aa: CSARLFSSYNEQFF
j_call: TRBJ2-1; d_call: TRBD1; v_call: TRBV11-1; cdr3_aa: CASSHPSRDRDRGRSYNEQFF
j_call: TRBJ1-1; d_call: -; v_call: TRBV6-2/TRBV6-3; cdr3_aa: CASSYSGDWTEAFF
j_call: TRBJ1-3; d_call: -; v_call: TRBV2; cdr3_aa: CASSEAAGSGNTIYF
j_call: TRBJ2-2; d_call: TRBD2; v_call: TRBV5-1; cdr3_aa: CASSTTVAGVGTGELFF
j_call: TRBJ2-2; d_call: -; v_call: TRBV7-2; cdr3_aa: CASSRTANTGELFF
j_call: TRBJ2-7; d_call: TRBD2; v_call: TRBV6-5; cdr3_aa: CASSYSLAGGSEQYF
j_call: TRBJ1-4; d_call: -; v_call: TRBV12-3/TRBV12-4; cdr3_aa: CASSPGGEGEKLFF
j_call: TRBJ2-7; d_call: TRBD1; v_call: TRBV5-1; cdr3_aa: CASSFGDSRSYEQYF
j_call: TRBJ2-2; d_call: TRBD2; v_call: TRBV12-3/TRBV12-4; cdr3_aa: CASTLRGGNTGELFF
j_call: TRBJ1-4; d_call: TRBD1; v_call: TRBV11-2; cdr3_aa: CASSPGQGASFSNEKLFF
j_call: TRBJ2-2; d_call: -; v_call: TRBV24-1; cdr3_aa: CASGGGASRDGAGELFF
j_call: TRBJ2-5; d_call: TRBD2; v_call: TRBV10-3; cdr3_aa: CAISDLIAGGKETQYF
j_call: TRBJ2-1; d_call: -; v_call: TRBV7-2; cdr3_aa: CASSTAGSSYNEQFF
j_call: TRBJ2-1; d_call: TRBD2; v_call: TRBV20-1; cdr3_aa: CSARLWEGGGNEQFF
j_call: TRBJ2-1; d_call: TRBD2; v_call: TRBV7-2; cdr3_aa: CASSLFSGTTAYNEQFF
j_call: TRBJ2-7; d_call: TRBD1; v_call: TRBV12-3/TRBV12-4; cdr3_aa: CASILGQVGEQYF
j_call: TRBJ2-7; d_call: -; v_call: TRBV6-5; cdr3_aa: CASSYSIGVAYEQYF
j_call: TRBJ1-6; d_call: -; v_call: TRBV11-1; cdr3_aa: CASSPARARGTSPLHF
j_call: TRBJ2-5; d_call: TRBD1; v_call: TRBV29-1; cdr3_aa: CSVEDRGGPRETQYF
j_call: TRBJ2-7; d_call: -; v_call: TRBV6-2/TRBV6-3; cdr3_aa: CASSLTPSYEQYF